Listed here are 12 T cell receptor beta chains from one sample, sequenced in a study of shared clonotypes between healthy human individuals. Generated by immunoSEQ multiplex PCR, the TCRdb table keeps only in-frame clones and is missing some. The data hold about 680,000 clones, with about 90% observed a single time. Naivety among CD8 cells was defined by CD45RO negativity and positive CCR7 selection, thereby excluding terminally differentiated effector memory CD45RA+ cells. Material for sequencing was naive CD8+ T cells sorted from blood. All receptors come from a man aged 25-45 years in good health.

The gene calls are TRBV4-1 and TRBJ2-1; TRBD2 matches at 7 bases. Trimming at V came to 4 bases and at J to 0 bases, leaving 9 bases not matched to a gene. The length of the CDR3 is 17 residues. Germline assignment: CDR1 MGHRA and CDR2 YSYEKL. The CDR3: CASSLGVAGSSYNEQFF. DNA of the CDR3: TGCGCCAGCAGCCTCGGGGTAGCGGGCTCCTCCTACAATGAGCAGTTCTTC.

The chain joins TRBV7-9 to TRBJ1-1, with D tentatively TRBD1 (6 bases). V was pared by 5 bases and J by 6 bases, with 13 bases between. Germline CDR1 is SEHNR and CDR2 is FQNEAQ (reference sequence). This CDR3 is built from 13 residues. CDR3 amino acids: CASSPGALAEAFF. In DNA, the CDR3 is TGTGCCAGCAGCCCGGGGGCGCTGGCTGAAGCTTTCTTT. The full variable domain, with the rest looked up from reference TRBV7-9 and TRBJ1-1, is DTGVSQNPRHKITKRGQNVTFRCDPISEHNRLYWYRQTLGQGPEFLTYFQNEAQLEKSRLLSDRFSAERPKGSFSTLEIQRTEQGDSAMYLCASSPGALAEAFFGQGTRLTVV.

This clone was recorded once. V usage is TRBV28 and J usage is TRBJ2-1, with a tentative D call TRBD1 (6 bases). The CDR3 spans 16 residues. Trimming shortened V by 6 bases and J by 0 bases, and 15 bases separated the two germline ends. In germline, CDR1 is MDHEN, CDR2 SYDVKM. The CDR3 DNA is TGTGCCAGCAGACGAGGGACATGGAGCTCCTACAATGAGCAGTTCTTC. Its protein is CASRRGTWSSYNEQFF.

The count of this clone is one. The CDR3, as DNA: TGTGCCATCAGTGACGGGGGCGGGAACACTGAAGCTTTCTTT. This gives the protein CAISDGGGNTEAFF. This sequence joins TRBV10-3 and TRBJ1-1, with a possible D match to TRBD1 (6 bases). Germline CDR1 and CDR2: ENHRY and SYGVKD. V lost 3 bases and J lost 1, with 9 bases in between. The CDR3 has 14 residues.

The chain couples TRBV27 to TRBJ2-7; D could derive from TRBD1 or TRBD2 (5 bases each). V gave up 2 bases and J gave up 4 bases, with 12 bases separating them. The CDR3 covers 14 residues. CDR1 and CDR2 (germline): MNHEY, SMNVEV (reference sequence). The CDR3 is CASSLRGEGYEQYF. The DNA of the CDR3 is TGTGCCAGCAGTTTAAGGGGTGAGGGGTACGAGCAGTACTTC.

V is TRBV7-9 and J is TRBJ2-5; 7 nucleotides match TRBD2. The J call may be wrong; the DNA end is better matched by TRBJ2-7. Germline V gene data show CDR1 as SEHNR and CDR2 as FQNEAQ (reference sequence). The CDR3 contains 14 residues. In nucleotides, the CDR3 is TGTGCCAGCAGCTTAGGAGAGCGGGGATACGAGCAGTACTTC. Its translation: CASSLGERGYEQYF.

This clone has only one observation. The rearrangement uses TRBV11-2 and TRBJ2-7; D is perhaps TRBD1 or TRBD2 (6 bases each). Per germline, CDR1 SGHAT and CDR2 FQNNGV. Trimming removed 0 bases from V and 5 bases from J, with 20 bases in between. The CDR3 has 17 residues. The CDR3 DNA reads TGTGCCAGCAGCTTAGAGGGGGCCGGGGGCGTCGGTCACGAGCAGTACTTC. This sequence encodes CASSLEGAGGVGHEQYF.

V and J are TRBV7-3 and TRBJ2-7; 13 nucleotides match TRBD2. This CDR3 region has 15 residues. The ends lost 5 bases at V and 5 bases at J; junction bases unmatched: 6. Germline CDR1 SGHTA, CDR2 FQGTGA. The CDR3: CASSLGLAGEDEQYF. The CDR3, as DNA: TGTGCCAGCAGCCTTGGACTAGCGGGAGAGGACGAGCAGTACTTC.

This chain joins TRBV10-3 and TRBJ2-3, with 12 bases that match TRBD2. The CDR3 sequence is 16 residues long. CDR1 ENHRY and CDR2 SYGVKD come from the germline V gene. Unmatched junction bases numbered 4, after V lost 6 bases and J lost 0 bases. CDR3 loop: CAISGLAGTSTDTQYF. The CDR3, as DNA: TGTGCCATCAGCGGACTAGCGGGGACTAGCACAGATACGCAGTATTTT.

DNA of the CDR3: TGTGCCAGCAGATCCGGTGGTAGCCGGTACGAGCAGTACTTC. This encodes CASRSGGSRYEQYF. This rearrangement joins TRBV27 to TRBJ2-7; D gene uncertain. The CDR3 sequence is 14 residues long. Germline V CDR1 and CDR2: MNHEY, SMNVEV (reference sequence). V was clipped by 6 bases and J by 4 bases, with 16 bases between them.

The chain links TRBV4-1 to TRBJ1-5, with 9 bases lining up with TRBD1. This CDR3 comprises 18 residues. Germline assignment: CDR1 MGHRA and CDR2 YSYEKL. Losses at the gene ends were 2 bases for V and 4 bases for J; bases not matched to a gene: 12. The CDR3 DNA reads TGCGCCAGCAGCCAAAAAATCCCGGGACAGGGAGGAAATCAGCCCCAGCATTTT. This gives the protein CASSQKIPGQGGNQPQHF.

In nucleotides, the CDR3 is TGCGCCAGCAGCCAAGATTGGGACAATACCGGGGAGCTGTTTTTT. It translates to CASSQDWDNTGELFF. The chain combines TRBV4-1 with TRBJ2-2, with a weak D call TRBD1 (6 bases). V lost 0 bases to trimming and J lost 5 bases, with 10 bases between them. The CDR3 sequence is 15 residues long. Germline values: CDR1 MGHRA, CDR2 YSYEKL.